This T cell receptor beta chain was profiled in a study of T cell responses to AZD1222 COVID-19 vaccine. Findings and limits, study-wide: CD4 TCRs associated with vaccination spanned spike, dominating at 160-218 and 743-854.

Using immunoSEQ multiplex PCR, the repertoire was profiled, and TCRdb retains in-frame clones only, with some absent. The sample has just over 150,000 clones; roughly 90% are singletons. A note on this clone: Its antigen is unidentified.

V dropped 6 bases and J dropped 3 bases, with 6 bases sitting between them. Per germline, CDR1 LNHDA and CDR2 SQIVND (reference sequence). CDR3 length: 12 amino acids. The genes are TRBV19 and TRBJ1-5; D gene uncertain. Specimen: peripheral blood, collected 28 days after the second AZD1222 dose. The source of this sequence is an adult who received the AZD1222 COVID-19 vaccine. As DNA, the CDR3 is TGTGCCAGTAGCATCCTCAATCAGCCCCAGCATTTT. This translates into CASSILNQPQHF. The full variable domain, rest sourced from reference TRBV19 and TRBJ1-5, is DGGITQSPKYLFRKEGQNVTLSCEQNLNHDAMYWYRQDPGQGLRLIYYSQIVNDFQKGDIAEGYSVSREKKESFPLTVTSAQKNPTAFYLCASSILNQPQHFGDGTRLSIL.